The 26 T cell receptor beta chains below come from one sample, sequenced in a study of siplizumab effects on memory and regulatory T cells. Measured with immunoSEQ multiplex PCR; TCRdb has only the in-frame clones, and not every one. The sample lists more than 85,000 clones; 80% to 95% were seen once. Material: CD4+ T cells sorted from blood. Source of these receptors: a human donor in good health. Some clones in this sample may be carry-over from other donors' samples.

This sequence joins TRBV6-5 and TRBJ2-2; D is uncertain. Trimming pared 7 bases from V and 0 bases from J, leaving 9 bases between. The CDR3 is 14 residues long. CDR1 and CDR2 from the germline V gene are MNHEY and SVGAGI. CDR3 nucleotide sequence: TGTGCCAGCACCCCAACACCGAACACCGGGGAGCTGTTTTTT. It translates to CASTPTPNTGELFF.

V gene TRBV29-1 combines with J gene TRBJ2-3; the match to TRBD2 covers 7 bases. Germline CDR1 is SQVTM and CDR2 is ANQGSEA. The CDR3 consists of 15 residues. The V segment lost 4 bases and the J segment 2 bases; nucleotides outside the gene matches: 9. This CDR3 is CSVGLAGAHTDTQYF. Written as DNA, the CDR3 is TGCAGCGTTGGTCTCGCGGGAGCTCACACAGATACGCAGTATTTT.

This chain joins TRBV19 and TRBJ2-5; a possible D gene is TRBD1 (5 bases). The V gene's germline CDR1 is LNHDA and CDR2 SQIVND (reference sequence). The CDR3 has 13 residues. Trimming pared 8 bases from V and 2 bases from J, leaving 12 bases between. The CDR3 spells CASASGIQETQYF. The DNA for the CDR3 is TGTGCCAGTGCCTCAGGGATTCAAGAGACCCAGTACTTC.

The V and J genes are TRBV16 and TRBJ2-5, with D possibly called TRBD1 or TRBD2 (6 bases each). This CDR3 spans 16 amino acids. The germline V gene has CDR1 KGHSY and CDR2 FQNENV. V was pared by 0 bases and J by 5 bases, with 16 bases between. The CDR3 sequence is CASSQSGGSPWETQYF. CDR3 bases: TGTGCCAGCAGCCAATCGGGGGGCTCTCCATGGGAGACCCAGTACTTC.

This rearrangement joins TRBV19 to TRBJ1-5, with 7 bases lining up with TRBD1. The CDR3 has 14 residues. The J segment lost 0 bases and the V segment lost 5 bases, leaving 1 base of the junction unmatched. CDR1 and CDR2 (germline): LNHDA, SQIVND (reference sequence). The CDR3 DNA sequence: TGTGCCAGTAGTGACAGGGATAGCAATCAGCCCCAGCATTTT. This sequence encodes CASSDRDSNQPQHF.

This chain uses TRBV6-1 with TRBJ2-5, with D perhaps matching TRBD2 (6 bases). V was cut by 1 base and J by 5 bases, with 8 bases left in between. This CDR3 has 13 amino acids. Germline V gene sequence: CDR1 MNHNS, CDR2 SASEGT. The CDR3 is CASSEVGGETQYF. Here the CDR3 DNA reads TGTGCCAGCAGTGAAGTTGGGGGGGAGACCCAGTACTTC.

The rearrangement uses TRBV18 and TRBJ2-2, with 7 bases lining up with TRBD2. This CDR3 comprises 15 residues. V gave up 3 bases and J gave up 3 bases; unmatched junction bases: 4. Germline CDR1 and CDR2: KGHSH and LQKENI. The CDR3 nucleotides are TGTGCCAGCTCACCGGCGGGAGATGACACCGGGGAGCTGTTTTTT. The encoded protein is CASSPAGDDTGELFF.

This chain connects TRBV29-1 to TRBJ2-7; TRBD1 is a possible D gene (6 bases). The V and J ends lost 3 bases and 4 bases respectively, with 19 bases between them. The CDR3 consists of 15 residues. Germline CDR1 reads SQVTM; CDR2 reads ANQGSEA. This CDR3 is CSVDRRTAWAYEQYF. The CDR3 DNA is TGCAGCGTTGACCGAAGGACAGCCTGGGCTTACGAGCAGTACTTC.

The chain is built from TRBV23-1 and TRBJ2-7, with 8 bases fitting TRBD2. TRBV23-1 is noted as an ORF with a role that remains uncertain. With 2 bases clipped from V and 9 bases from J, the junction kept 12 bases outside the gene matches. The CDR3 has 15 amino acids. This chain's CDR3 is CASSQAGGRSEVQYF. CDR3 sequence (DNA): TGCGCCAGCAGTCAAGCGGGAGGACGAAGCGAAGTGCAGTACTTC.

The chain is built from TRBV19 and TRBJ2-7; D is perhaps TRBD1 (7 bases). There are 16 residues in the CDR3. CDR1 LNHDA and CDR2 SQIVND come from the germline V gene (reference sequence). The V and J ends lost 6 bases and 6 bases respectively, with 24 bases between them. CDR3 nucleotides: TGTGCCAGTAGCCCTTCTAGGACCCTCAGGGGGGTCGAGCAGTACTTC. Translation: CASSPSRTLRGVEQYF.

J is TRBJ1-1 and V is TRBV14; D remains unclear. Trimming stripped 1 base from V and 2 bases from J, with 17 bases between. The CDR3 is made up of 17 amino acids. The germline CDR1 and CDR2 sequences are SGHDN and FVKESK. CDR3 loop: CASSQVSLKGRNTEAFF. The CDR3 nucleotides are TGTGCCAGCAGCCAAGTTTCGCTGAAGGGTCGAAACACTGAAGCTTTCTTT. Looking up the rest from reference TRBV14 and TRBJ1-1 gives the full variable domain: EAGVTQFPSHSVIEKGQTVTLRCDPISGHDNLYWYRRVMGKEIKFLLHFVKESKQDESGMPNNRFLAERTGGTYSTLKVQPAELEDSGVYFCASSQVSLKGRNTEAFFGQGTRLTVV.

This clone occurred once. The CDR3 coding sequence is TGTGCCAGTTCCGACAGGAACAATCAGCCCCAGCATTTT. Its protein is CASSDRNNQPQHF. V is TRBV19 and J is TRBJ1-5; perhaps TRBD1 as D (6 bases). CDR1 and CDR2 from the germline V gene are LNHDA and SQIVND (reference sequence). The CDR3 consists of 13 residues. V lost 8 bases, J lost 3 bases, and 11 bases lay in between.

This chain uses TRBV25-1 with TRBJ1-3; D unclear. The V and J ends lost 7 bases and 4 bases respectively, with 5 bases between them. CDR1 and CDR2 from the germline V gene are MGHDK and SYGVNS. The CDR3 is 11 residues long. The CDR3 coding sequence is TGTGCCAGCACCATCGGAAACACCATATATTTT. Protein sequence: CASTIGNTIYF. The full variable domain, with the rest looked up from reference TRBV25-1 and TRBJ1-3, is EADIYQTPRYLVIGTGKKITLECSQTMGHDKMYWYQQDPGMELHLIHYSYGVNSTEKGDLSSESTVSRIRTEHFPLTLESARPSHTSQYLCASTIGNTIYFGEGSWLTVV.

The chain carries TRBV4-1 and TRBJ1-2, with a possible D match to TRBD1 (6 bases). There are 14 residues in the CDR3. V lost 3 bases and J lost 4, with 12 bases in between. CDR1 and CDR2 from the germline V gene are MGHRA and YSYEKL. The chain's CDR3 is CASSQGAITYGYTF. CDR3 nucleotides: TGCGCCAGCAGCCAGGGGGCTATCACCTATGGCTACACCTTC.

J is TRBJ1-6 and V is TRBV7-8; D possibly corresponds to TRBD1 (5 bases). This CDR3 is built from 14 residues. V was pared by 1 base and J by 8 bases, with 9 bases between. CDR1 and CDR2 from the germline V gene are SGHVS and FQNEAQ. CDR3 in amino acids: CASSLGQGDSPLHF. Here the CDR3 DNA reads TGTGCCAGCAGCTTAGGGCAGGGAGATTCACCCCTCCACTTT.

The chain links TRBV4-2 to TRBJ1-6; 9 bases are a match to TRBD1. This CDR3 has 16 amino acids. V lost 0 bases, J lost 6 bases, and 3 bases stayed unmatched. Germline CDR1 reads LGHNA; CDR2 reads YNFKEQ. CDR3 DNA: TGTGCCAGCAGCCAAGAGAACAGGGGGCGTAATTCACCCCTCCACTTT. Translation gives CASSQENRGRNSPLHF.

The chain uses TRBV6-1 and TRBJ2-5, with TRBD2 matching 9 bases. The last part of the DNA fits TRBJ2-7 better; the J call may be wrong. Germline V gene lookup returns CDR1 MNHNS and CDR2 SASEGT. The CDR3 contains 13 residues. CDR3 DNA sequence: TGTGCCAGCAGCCAGACTAGCGGCTACGAGCAGTACTTC. Its protein is CASSQTSGYEQYF.

V and J are TRBV29-1 and TRBJ2-3; D gene ambiguous. Trimming left V 6 bases short and J 6 bases short, with 10 bases between. CDR1 is SQVTM, CDR2 ANQGSEA, per germline. CDR3 length: 11 amino acids. For the CDR3, the DNA is TGCAGCGTCCCTAGAGCTGATACGCAGTATTTT. This encodes CSVPRADTQYF.

J is TRBJ1-2 and V is TRBV18; 12 bases line up with TRBD1. The CDR3 sequence is 17 residues long. V lost 6 bases, J lost 4 bases, and 12 bases stayed unmatched. CDR1 KGHSH and CDR2 LQKENI come from the germline V gene. Here the CDR3 reads CASSPTYGTGGGYGYTF. The CDR3 nucleotides are TGTGCCAGCTCCCCGACTTATGGGACAGGGGGCGGCTATGGCTACACCTTC. The full variable domain, its missing parts supplied by reference TRBV18 and TRBJ1-2, is NAGVMQNPRHLVRRRGQEARLRCSPMKGHSHVYWYRQLPEEGLKFMVYLQKENIIDESGMPKERFSAEFPKEGPSILRIQQVVRGDSAAYFCASSPTYGTGGGYGYTFGSGTRLTVV.

This chain connects TRBV5-1 to TRBJ2-2; 12 nucleotides match TRBD2. V dropped 4 bases and J dropped 6; count of bases not matched to a gene: 7. The germline gives CDR1 SGHRS, CDR2 YFSETQ. The CDR3 is made up of 16 amino acids. Written as DNA, the CDR3 is TGCGCCAGCAGCCCGAACCCTAGCGGGAGGGCCGGGGAGCTGTTTTTT. Translated: CASSPNPSGRAGELFF. The full variable domain, completed using reference TRBV5-1 and TRBJ2-2, is KAGVTQTPRYLIKTRGQQVTLSCSPISGHRSVSWYQQTPGQGLQFLFEYFSETQRNKGNFPGRFSGRQFSNSRSEMNVSTLELGDSALYLCASSPNPSGRAGELFFGEGSRLTVL.

This sequence joins TRBV28 and TRBJ1-1; no definite D call. The CDR3 has 14 residues. Germline V CDR1 and CDR2: MDHEN, SYDVKM. Trimming cost V 2 bases and J 1 base, with 8 bases left between them. CDR3 protein: CASSLIQRNTEAFF. Here the CDR3 DNA reads TGTGCCAGCAGTTTAATTCAGAGGAACACTGAAGCTTTCTTT.

The chain recombines TRBV7-9 with TRBJ2-2; no reliable D call. From germline, CDR1 is SEHNR and CDR2 FQNEAQ (reference sequence). The CDR3 contains 14 residues. V was shortened by 2 bases and J by 4 bases, with 8 bases between the two germline ends. The chain's CDR3 is CASSLSSGTGELFF. DNA of the CDR3: TGTGCCAGCAGCTTATCATCGGGCACCGGGGAGCTGTTTTTT. The full variable domain, with the rest looked up from reference TRBV7-9 and TRBJ2-2, is DTGVSQNPRHKITKRGQNVTFRCDPISEHNRLYWYRQTLGQGPEFLTYFQNEAQLEKSRLLSDRFSAERPKGSFSTLEIQRTEQGDSAMYLCASSLSSGTGELFFGEGSRLTVL.

This chain connects TRBV7-3 to TRBJ1-3; TRBD1 aligns across 12 bases. CDR1 SGHTA and CDR2 FQGTGA come from the germline V gene. The CDR3 extends over 17 amino acids. V shed 8 bases, J shed 0 bases, and the junction held 8 bases outside the gene matches. The CDR3 protein is CASAAGQGAASGNTIYF. The CDR3 coding sequence is TGTGCCAGCGCCGCGGGACAGGGGGCCGCCTCTGGAAACACCATATATTTT.

V usage is TRBV7-9 and J usage is TRBJ2-6, with no clear D. The germline V gene encodes CDR1 SEHNR and CDR2 FQNEAQ (reference sequence). The germline V and J ends were trimmed by 10 bases and 4 bases, with 11 bases remaining between them. The CDR3 consists of 13 residues. CDR3 nucleotide sequence: TGTGCCATAAGACCCGGCGGGGCCAACGTCCTGACTTTC. This encodes CAIRPGGANVLTF.

This rearrangement joins TRBV6-5 to TRBJ1-1; 7 bases fit TRBD1. Germline CDR1 reads MNHEY; CDR2 reads SVGAGI. The CDR3 is 14 residues long. Unmatched junction bases numbered 5, after V lost 7 bases and J lost 0 bases. The CDR3 sequence: CASIDQGVNTEAFF. The CDR3 DNA sequence: TGTGCCAGCATCGATCAGGGGGTGAACACTGAAGCTTTCTTT.

The rearrangement links TRBV5-6 to TRBJ1-4; tentatively, D is TRBD1 (5 bases). The V end lost 0 bases, the J end lost 0 bases, and 6 bases lay between the germline ends. CDR3 length equals 15 residues. From germline, CDR1 is SGHDT and CDR2 YYEEEE. CDR3 DNA sequence: TGTGCCAGCAGCTTGGCACAGGCAACTAATGAAAAACTGTTTTTT. This translates into CASSLAQATNEKLFF.